This TCR beta chain came from a study of vaccination and CD4 T cells after COVID-19. As for the study in general: Convalescent patients gave post-COVID blood a median approximately 100 days post-diagnosis, range 35 to 161.

The treatment here: approximately nine-day PBMC culture with coronavirus spike peptide pools or control peptides (ViraFEST assay). The germline gives CDR1 SGHTA, CDR2 FQGNSA. This CDR3 has 15 residues. The V segment lost 5 bases and the J segment 5 bases; nucleotides outside the gene matches: 9. Cultured CD4+ T-cell DNA underwent Oncomine TCR Beta short-read sequencing. Cultured CD4+ T cells were the source of extracted genomic DNA. TCRdb passed the PCR reads through MiXCR, listing each CDR3 protein once. The table includes approximately 12,000 distinct CDR3 sequences, roughly 60% detected once. As concerns this clonotype: Its antigen is currently unknown.

What was sequenced was CD4+ T cells from blood, cultured in vitro. This clonotype was sampled from a human donor who had recovered from COVID-19. The V gene is TRBV7-2, the J gene TRBJ2-7, with 10 bases aligning to TRBD1. CDR3 DNA sequence: TGTGCCAGCAGCACCAGCCGGGACAGGGGCCACGAGCAGTACTTC. It encodes CASSTSRDRGHEQYF.